A selection of T cell receptor beta chains follows, all from one sample in a study of blood T cell repertoires in COVID-19. Generated by immunoSEQ multiplex PCR, the TCRdb table keeps only in-frame clones and is missing some. The table has around 130,000 clones, 85% to 90% seen once; the top ten hold 28%. The specimen sequenced was peripheral blood. These receptor sequences come from a man between 70 and 80 years old with active or convalescent COVID-19. The CDR3 runs from the conserved cysteine through the conserved F or W. The order of the fields is clone size, CDR3 length, V gene, J gene, D gene, CDR3 DNA, CDR3 protein. The D gene is left open where the match is weak. Rows give clone size only sometimes, using once, few, many, or a class for an expanded clone.

abundance: .; len: 11; v_gene: TRBV5-6; j_gene: TRBJ2-7; d_gene: .; CDR3nt: TGTGCCAGCAGCGGACTCTACGAGCAGTACTTC; CDR3aa: CASSGLYEQYF
abundance: .; len: 17; v_gene: TRBV7-3; j_gene: TRBJ2-3; d_gene: TRBD2; CDR3nt: TGTGCCAGCAGCCTGGGACTAGCGGGAGGGTTGGCAGATACGCAGTATTTT; CDR3aa: CASSLGLAGGLADTQYF
abundance: .; len: 15; v_gene: TRBV6-5; j_gene: TRBJ1-2; d_gene: .; CDR3nt: TGTGCCAGCAGACCTCCCGGGGGGGGAGGCTATGGCTACACCTTC; CDR3aa: CASRPPGGGGYGYTF
abundance: .; len: 14; v_gene: TRBV25-1; j_gene: TRBJ1-1; d_gene: .; CDR3nt: TGTGCCAGCAGCGGCTCAGGGCAGAACACTGAAGCTTTCTTT; CDR3aa: CASSGSGQNTEAFF
abundance: .; len: 15; v_gene: TRBV7-2; j_gene: TRBJ2-1; d_gene: TRBD1; CDR3nt: TGTGCCAGCAGCTTTAGGACAGGGGGCCCCAATGAGCAGTTCTTC; CDR3aa: CASSFRTGGPNEQFF
abundance: .; len: 11; v_gene: TRBV5-1; j_gene: TRBJ2-7; d_gene: .; CDR3nt: TGCGCCAGCACAGGGCAGGGCGAGCAGTACTTC; CDR3aa: CASTGQGEQYF
abundance: .; len: 19; v_gene: TRBV18; j_gene: TRBJ1-3; d_gene: TRBD1; CDR3nt: TGTGCCAGCTCTCTGCTATTATATCCAGGGGGCGCCGCTGGAAACACCATATATTTT; CDR3aa: CASSLLLYPGGAAGNTIYF
abundance: .; len: 15; v_gene: TRBV15; j_gene: TRBJ2-3; d_gene: TRBD1; CDR3nt: TGTGCCACCAGCAAAGGACAGGGTGTCACAGATACGCAGTATTTT; CDR3aa: CATSKGQGVTDTQYF
abundance: .; len: 13; v_gene: TRBV11-2; j_gene: TRBJ2-2; d_gene: TRBD1; CDR3nt: TGTGCCAGCAGCTTCGGACAGGCCGGGGAGCTGTTTTTT; CDR3aa: CASSFGQAGELFF
abundance: .; len: 16; v_gene: TRBV9; j_gene: TRBJ2-7; d_gene: TRBD1; CDR3nt: TGTGCCAGCAGCGGGGTTAATGTCCAGGACAGGTCCGAGCAGTACTTC; CDR3aa: CASSGVNVQDRSEQYF
abundance: .; len: 15; v_gene: TRBV5-5; j_gene: TRBJ2-7; d_gene: TRBD2; CDR3nt: TGTGCCAGCAGCTTGGTGACTAGCGGGAGTTACGAGCAGTACTTC; CDR3aa: CASSLVTSGSYEQYF
abundance: .; len: 14; v_gene: TRBV3-1/TRBV3-2; j_gene: TRBJ1-2; d_gene: .; CDR3nt: TGTGCCAGCAGCTCCGGATGGCAGCGTCGTGGCTACACCTTC; CDR3aa: CASSSGWQRRGYTF
abundance: .; len: 15; v_gene: TRBV3-1/TRBV3-2; j_gene: TRBJ2-5; d_gene: .; CDR3nt: TGTGCCAGCAGCCCTGACGGACGGGATAAAGAGACCCAGTACTTC; CDR3aa: CASSPDGRDKETQYF
abundance: .; len: 14; v_gene: TRBV5-1; j_gene: TRBJ2-5; d_gene: TRBD1; CDR3nt: TGCGCCAGCAGCCTTGGCCAGGGGGCAGAGACCCAGTACTTC; CDR3aa: CASSLGQGAETQYF
abundance: .; len: 15; v_gene: TRBV28; j_gene: TRBJ1-5; d_gene: .; CDR3nt: TGTGCCAGCAGTTTCGCGGGGGATCACAGTCAGCCCCAGCATTTT; CDR3aa: CASSFAGDHSQPQHF
abundance: .; len: 16; v_gene: TRBV28; j_gene: TRBJ1-5; d_gene: TRBD1; CDR3nt: TGTGCCAGCAGTTTAATGCCAGGGACAGGGAGTCAGCCCCAGCATTTT; CDR3aa: CASSLMPGTGSQPQHF
abundance: .; len: 15; v_gene: TRBV6-5; j_gene: TRBJ2-5; d_gene: TRBD1; CDR3nt: TGTGCCAGCAGTTTTCTGGAGGGACAGGGAGGGACCCAGTACTTC; CDR3aa: CASSFLEGQGGTQYF
abundance: .; len: 12; v_gene: TRBV19; j_gene: TRBJ2-1; d_gene: .; CDR3nt: TGTGCCACCACGCTTGGAGGGAATGAGCAGTTCTTC; CDR3aa: CATTLGGNEQFF
abundance: .; len: 15; v_gene: TRBV6-2/TRBV6-3; j_gene: TRBJ2-7; d_gene: .; CDR3nt: TGTGCCAGCAGTCGTCCAAGACAGGGAGGATACGAGCAGTACTTC; CDR3aa: CASSRPRQGGYEQYF
abundance: .; len: 14; v_gene: TRBV13; j_gene: TRBJ2-7; d_gene: TRBD1; CDR3nt: TGTGCCAGCAGCCTCAGGGACAGTCTCTACGAGCAGTACTTC; CDR3aa: CASSLRDSLYEQYF
abundance: .; len: 13; v_gene: TRBV19; j_gene: TRBJ2-1; d_gene: TRBD2; CDR3nt: TGTGCCAGTAGTACCCTACTAGCGTGGGAGCAGTTCTTC; CDR3aa: CASSTLLAWEQFF
abundance: .; len: 16; v_gene: TRBV15; j_gene: TRBJ1-3; d_gene: .; CDR3nt: TGTGCCACCAGCAGGGAATCCGACAGTGCTGGAAACACCATATATTTT; CDR3aa: CATSRESDSAGNTIYF
abundance: few; len: 13; v_gene: TRBV10-3; j_gene: TRBJ1-4; d_gene: .; CDR3nt: TGTGCCATCCAACCCCGGGTTAATGAAAAACTGTTTTTT; CDR3aa: CAIQPRVNEKLFF
abundance: .; len: 13; v_gene: TRBV6-5; j_gene: TRBJ1-1; d_gene: .; CDR3nt: TGTGCCAGCAGTTACGACGCCCTGGGCGAAGCTTTCTTT; CDR3aa: CASSYDALGEAFF
abundance: .; len: 15; v_gene: TRBV2; j_gene: TRBJ1-5; d_gene: .; CDR3nt: TGTGCCAGCAGTCCACAGGAAGGGGAAAATCAGCCCCAGCATTTT; CDR3aa: CASSPQEGENQPQHF
abundance: .; len: 16; v_gene: TRBV6-5; j_gene: TRBJ2-1; d_gene: .; CDR3nt: TGTGCCAGCAGTTACTCGCAACAGCCCCACTACAATGAGCAGTTCTTC; CDR3aa: CASSYSQQPHYNEQFF
abundance: .; len: 11; v_gene: TRBV12-3/TRBV12-4; j_gene: TRBJ2-7; d_gene: .; CDR3nt: TGTGCCAGCAGTCAAGGCAGGGAGCAGTACTTC; CDR3aa: CASSQGREQYF
abundance: few; len: 16; v_gene: TRBV24-1; j_gene: TRBJ2-1; d_gene: TRBD1; CDR3nt: TGTGCCACCAGTGACCAAACAGGGGCCCCCTACAATGAGCAGTTCTTC; CDR3aa: CATSDQTGAPYNEQFF
abundance: .; len: 13; v_gene: TRBV7-2; j_gene: TRBJ1-4; d_gene: .; CDR3nt: TGTGCCAGCAGCTTAGTTCCTGGAGGAAAACTGTTTTTT; CDR3aa: CASSLVPGGKLFF